These 29 T cell receptor beta chains originate from one sample sequenced in a study of T cell responses to AZD1222 COVID-19 vaccine. Only in-frame clones appear in the TCRdb table, and some are missing; sequencing was by immunoSEQ multiplex PCR. The sample consists of roughly 120,000 clones, about 95% of them appearing once. This specimen was peripheral blood, taken 28 days after the second AZD1222 dose. The receptors were sampled from an adult who received the AZD1222 COVID-19 vaccine.

This clone was counted once. The chain has TRBV24-1 and TRBJ2-5; D might be TRBD1 (6 bases). In germline, CDR1 is KGHDR, CDR2 SFDVKD. V was pared by 8 bases and J by 0 bases, with 12 bases between. This CDR3 has 14 residues. The CDR3 protein is CATKRAGDQETQYF. The CDR3 DNA follows: TGTGCCACCAAACGAGCAGGGGACCAAGAGACCCAGTACTTC.

The J gene is TRBJ1-1, the V gene TRBV6-5; D remains ambiguous. Germline loops: CDR1 MNHEY, CDR2 SVGAGI. The length of the CDR3 is 13 residues. The V end lost 5 bases, the J end lost 1 base, and 8 bases lay between the germline ends. The CDR3 nucleotides are TGTGCCAGCAGTATCGAGTCGAACACTGAAGCTTTCTTT. Residues: CASSIESNTEAFF.

The genes are TRBV6-4 and TRBJ1-1; D is uncertain. In germline, CDR1 is MRHNA, CDR2 SNTAGT. Trimming removed 4 bases from V and 7 bases from J, with 19 bases in between. The CDR3 has 15 residues. Written as DNA, the CDR3 is TGTGCCAGCAGTGCCCAGCCAAACGGGCCTGGTGAAGCTTTCTTT. As protein: CASSAQPNGPGEAFF.

V is TRBV29-1 and J is TRBJ2-7; D might be TRBD1 (6 bases). The CDR3 loop spans 11 amino acids. The germline V gene encodes CDR1 SQVTM and CDR2 ANQGSEA. With 7 bases removed from V and 5 bases from J, the gap between germline ends came to 12 bases. DNA for the CDR3: TGCAGCGGTGGACAGTTTGACGAGCAGTACTTC. It translates to CSGGQFDEQYF.

This clone was seen only once. V gene TRBV10-3 combines with J gene TRBJ1-1; D gene ambiguous. The CDR3 has 12 residues. The V end lost 7 bases, the J end lost 6 bases, and 12 bases lay between the germline ends. Germline V gene sequence: CDR1 ENHRY, CDR2 SYGVKD. The CDR3 protein is CAIKSSVAEAFF. The CDR3 DNA reads TGTGCCATCAAATCATCCGTGGCTGAAGCTTTCTTT.

This clone was recorded only once. The chain couples TRBV20-1 to TRBJ1-2; possible D gene TRBD1, 6 bases. The CDR3 extends over 12 amino acids. CDR1 is DFQATT and CDR2 is SNEGSKA in the germline V gene (reference sequence). V was trimmed by 3 bases and J by 5 bases, leaving 10 bases between them. CDR3 loop: CSASFTGYGYTF. CDR3 in DNA: TGCAGTGCTAGTTTCACAGGGTATGGCTACACCTTC.

The rearrangement uses TRBV6-5 and TRBJ2-7; 10 positions match TRBD2. V lost 2 bases and J lost 5; bases outside the gene matches: 6. The germline CDR1 and CDR2 sequences are MNHEY and SVGAGI. CDR3 length equals 15 residues. CDR3 amino acids: CASSYRTAGGNEQYF. The DNA for the CDR3 is TGTGCCAGCAGTTACCGGACAGCGGGAGGGAACGAGCAGTACTTC.

CDR3 amino acids: CASSPGAASSYTF. CDR3 in DNA: TGTGCCAGCAGCCCTGGGGCGGCCTCGAGCTACACCTTC. The J gene is TRBJ1-2, the V gene TRBV3-1 (or the pseudogene TRBV3-2); D possibly corresponds to TRBD1 (5 bases). The CDR3 has 13 residues. V lost 4 bases to trimming and J lost 9 bases, with 15 bases between them. Germline V gene lookup returns CDR1 LGHDT and CDR2 YNNKEL (reference sequence).

This clone has just one count. The CDR3 bases are TGCGCCAGCAGCCAGTCAACCAGACAGGGGTCGAACACTGAAGCTTTCTTT. Translation: CASSQSTRQGSNTEAFF. This sequence joins TRBV4-1 and TRBJ1-1; 8 nucleotides agree with TRBD1. Germline V gene lookup returns CDR1 MGHRA and CDR2 YSYEKL. V was pared by 3 bases and J by 1 base, with 10 bases of the junction left unmatched. The CDR3 runs 17 residues.

The DNA for the CDR3 is TGTGCCAGCCGAATGTGGGGGAACTATGGCTACACCTTC. It encodes CASRMWGNYGYTF. The J gene is TRBJ1-2, the V gene TRBV27; tentatively, D is TRBD1 (5 bases). Germline CDR1 MNHEY, CDR2 SMNVEV (reference sequence). The CDR3 totals 13 residues. Trimming removed 8 bases from V and 2 bases from J, with 12 bases in between.

This chain links TRBV19 with TRBJ1-3; D unresolved. The CDR3 has 15 amino acids. CDR1 is LNHDA and CDR2 is SQIVND in the germline V gene (reference sequence). V lost 3 bases and J 4 bases, leaving 13 bases between the germline ends. As DNA, the CDR3 is TGTGCCAGTAGTATCCTAGACGGGAGGGGAAACACCATATATTTT. Translating gives CASSILDGRGNTIYF.

The chain recombines TRBV5-1 with TRBJ1-1; no clear D. Trimming cost V 0 bases and J 1 base, with 13 bases left between them. The CDR3 is 16 residues long. In germline, CDR1 is SGHRS, CDR2 YFSETQ. DNA of the CDR3: TGCGCCAGCAGCTTGGATTATGCCGCCTGGAACACTGAAGCTTTCTTT. Protein sequence: CASSLDYAAWNTEAFF.

The chain uses TRBV29-1 and TRBJ2-1; TRBD2 matches 12 bases. The CDR3 covers 16 residues. CDR1 SQVTM and CDR2 ANQGSEA come from the germline V gene. V dropped 3 bases and J dropped 8; count of bases not matched to a gene: 11. CDR3 DNA sequence: TGCAGCGTTGAGCGGGCTAGCGGGGGGGCGGTGGATGAGCAGTTCTTC. Its translation is CSVERASGGAVDEQFF.

V is TRBV2 and J is TRBJ1-5; D is ambiguous. The CDR3 covers 15 residues. V was clipped by 7 bases and J by 0 bases, with 13 bases between them. From germline, CDR1 is SNHLY and CDR2 FYNNEI. In DNA, the CDR3 is TGTGCCAGCACATTAGAAGGCTATAGCAATCAGCCCCAGCATTTT. This gives the protein CASTLEGYSNQPQHF.

This chain uses TRBV10-3 with TRBJ2-1; 8 nucleotides agree with TRBD2. Germline V gives CDR1 ENHRY, CDR2 SYGVKD. J was trimmed by 4 bases and V by 10 bases; bases with no gene match: 12. The CDR3 is 15 amino acids. CDR3: CATTSGLAGYNEQFF. CDR3 DNA sequence: TGTGCCACCACCTCCGGACTAGCAGGTTACAATGAGCAGTTCTTC.

V usage is TRBV18 and J usage is TRBJ1-6; 9 bases agree with TRBD1. CDR1 and CDR2 from the germline V gene are KGHSH and LQKENI. CDR3 length: 18 residues. V shed 5 bases, J shed 9 bases, and the junction held 17 bases outside the gene matches. The CDR3 region is CASSEYAGQGEGSSPLHF. CDR3 bases: TGTGCCAGCTCAGAATATGCGGGACAGGGAGAAGGGAGTTCACCCCTCCACTTT.

The chain combines TRBV11-2 with TRBJ1-2, with a weak D call TRBD1 (6 bases). Germline V gives CDR1 SGHAT, CDR2 FQNNGV. This CDR3 is 14 amino acids long. Trimming cost V 1 base and J 7 bases, with 13 bases left between them. Here the CDR3 DNA reads TGTGCCAGCAGCTTAGTACAGGGAGGAATTGGCTACACCTTC. Amino acid sequence: CASSLVQGGIGYTF. Together with reference TRBV11-2 and TRBJ1-2, the CDR3 gives the full variable domain: EAGVAQSPRYKIIEKRQSVAFWCNPISGHATLYWYQQILGQGPKLLIQFQNNGVVDDSQLPKDRFSAERLKGVDSTLKIQPAKLEDSAVYLCASSLVQGGIGYTFGSGTRLTVV.

The chain employs TRBV19 and TRBJ2-5; D not certain. The CDR3 contains 16 residues. Germline V gives CDR1 LNHDA, CDR2 SQIVND (reference sequence). The germline V and J ends were trimmed by 2 bases and 0 bases, with 13 bases remaining between them. The CDR3 loop is CASSIKSASYQETQYF. For the CDR3, the DNA is TGTGCCAGTAGTATAAAAAGCGCATCGTACCAAGAGACCCAGTACTTC.

The chain links TRBV27 to TRBJ1-1; maybe TRBD1 (6 bases). The V end lost 6 bases, the J end lost 10 bases, and 15 bases lay between the germline ends. CDR1 and CDR2 (germline): MNHEY, SMNVEV (reference sequence). This CDR3 has 12 residues. CDR3 protein: CASSFTGSAAFF. Written as DNA, the CDR3 is TGTGCCAGCAGCTTTACAGGGTCCGCAGCTTTCTTT.

J is TRBJ1-4 and V is TRBV5-4; possible D gene TRBD1, 6 bases. Germline V lookup: CDR1 SGHNT, CDR2 YYREEE (reference sequence). Between the trimmed V and J ends, which lost 4 bases and 1 base, there was a span of 11 bases. CDR3 length: 15 residues. The CDR3 region is CASSIQGGTNEKLFF. CDR3 in DNA: TGTGCCAGCAGCATACAGGGAGGAACTAATGAAAAACTGTTTTTT.

The chain uses TRBV2 and TRBJ1-1; tentatively, D is TRBD1 (5 bases). The CDR3 runs to 12 residues. V lost 3 bases and J 7 bases, leaving 9 bases between the germline ends. Germline loops: CDR1 SNHLY, CDR2 FYNNEI. CDR3 sequence: CASSELGVEAFF. CDR3 bases: TGTGCCAGCAGTGAGCTGGGGGTTGAAGCTTTCTTT.

This clone is a singleton in its sample. This CDR3 is CASSPTGLTDTQYF. The CDR3 DNA follows: TGTGCCAGCAGCCCTACTGGACTCACAGATACGCAGTATTTT. The chain couples TRBV3-1 (or the pseudogene TRBV3-2) to TRBJ2-3; D possibly corresponds to TRBD2 (5 bases). The CDR3 runs 14 residues. Germline V gene lookup returns CDR1 LGHDT and CDR2 YNNKEL (reference sequence). V was pared by 4 bases and J by 2 bases, with 10 bases between.

The chain is built from TRBV27 and TRBJ2-2; D is unresolved. The V and J ends lost 2 bases and 5 bases respectively, with 6 bases between them. The germline CDR1 and CDR2 sequences are MNHEY and SMNVEV (reference sequence). CDR3 length: 13 amino acids. DNA of the CDR3: TGTGCCAGCAGTTTAAGGAGTACCGGGGAGCTGTTTTTT. Its translation is CASSLRSTGELFF.

V gene TRBV6-5 combines with J gene TRBJ1-1; D is undetermined. V dropped 5 bases and J dropped 3 bases, with 10 bases sitting between them. Germline V gene lookup returns CDR1 MNHEY and CDR2 SVGAGI. The CDR3 is 13 amino acids. CDR3 amino acids: CASSSRTHTEAFF. Here the CDR3 DNA reads TGTGCCAGCAGTAGCCGGACGCACACTGAAGCTTTCTTT.

The chain uses TRBV19 and TRBJ2-1; TRBD2 matches at 8 bases. V dropped 6 bases and J dropped 10; count of bases not matched to a gene: 5. In germline, CDR1 is LNHDA, CDR2 SQIVND (reference sequence). The CDR3 contains 12 residues. The CDR3 DNA follows: TGTGCCAGTAGCCCGGGGGGGCAGGAGCAGTTCTTC. Amino acid sequence: CASSPGGQEQFF.

The genes are TRBV5-1 and TRBJ1-1; tentative D call: TRBD1 (6 bases). The CDR3 covers 13 residues. The V and J ends lost 4 bases and 1 base respectively, with 8 bases between them. Germline lookup yields CDR1 SGHRS and CDR2 YFSETQ. The CDR3, as DNA: TGCGCCAGCAGCCAGGGACAGAACACTGAAGCTTTCTTT. Translating gives CASSQGQNTEAFF.

The chain employs TRBV7-9 and TRBJ1-4; D is ambiguous. Germline V gene data show CDR1 as SEHNR and CDR2 as FQNEAQ (reference sequence). The CDR3 is made up of 15 amino acids. V lost 1 base and J lost 7, with 13 bases in between. CDR3 loop: CASSLGYIFGEKLFF. The DNA for the CDR3 is TGTGCCAGCAGCTTAGGTTACATCTTTGGTGAAAAACTGTTTTTT.

J is TRBJ2-3 and V is TRBV6-4, with TRBD1 matching 7 bases. The CDR3 length is 13 residues. Germline V gene lookup returns CDR1 MRHNA and CDR2 SNTAGT. V gave up 5 bases and J gave up 5 bases; unmatched junction bases: 4. DNA for the CDR3: TGTGCCAGCAGTCCGGACAGGCGAGATACGCAGTATTTT. It translates to CASSPDRRDTQYF.

The chain is built from TRBV27 and TRBJ1-1; tentative D call: TRBD1 (5 bases). The V gene's germline CDR1 is MNHEY and CDR2 SMNVEV (reference sequence). The CDR3 runs 15 residues. The V end lost 5 bases, the J end lost 1 base, and 14 bases lay between the germline ends. The DNA for the CDR3 is TGTGCCAGCAGTGTATTGGGGCGGTGGAACACTGAAGCTTTCTTT. This gives the protein CASSVLGRWNTEAFF.